The 16 T cell receptor beta chains reported below all come from one sample, sequenced in a study of cytotoxic CD8 clonotypes in ibrutinib-treated CLL. The assay was immunoSEQ multiplex PCR, and TCRdb's table has in-frame clones only and misses some. The data contain roughly 150,000 clones, about 78% of them singletons. This specimen was PBMCs, taken after 24 months of ibrutinib treatment. These receptors all come from a human donor with chronic lymphocytic leukemia.

The chain carries TRBV30 and TRBJ2-3, with 7 nucleotides matching TRBD2. CDR1 and CDR2 from the germline V gene are GTSNPN and SVGIG (reference sequence). Trimming cost V 3 bases and J 6 bases; bases outside gene matches: 12. The CDR3 loop spans 15 amino acids. The CDR3 is CAWSDTSDNSDTQYF. CDR3 DNA sequence: TGTGCCTGGAGCGACACTAGCGATAATTCGGATACGCAGTATTTT.

This clone was observed once. The chain joins TRBV11-2 to TRBJ2-3, with 10 nucleotides matching TRBD2. The CDR3 spans 18 residues. The V and J ends lost 4 bases and 6 bases, in that order; junction bases with no gene match: 16. In germline, CDR1 is SGHAT, CDR2 FQNNGV. The DNA for the CDR3 is TGTGCCAGCAGCTCCCCCGGGACTAGCGCATTCCGGGTGGATACGCAGTATTTT. This codes for CASSSPGTSAFRVDTQYF.

This chain joins TRBV30 and TRBJ1-5; no definite D call. The germline CDR1 and CDR2 sequences are GTSNPN and SVGIG (reference sequence). Deletions cut 1 base from V and 7 bases from J, with 11 bases between. This CDR3 has 13 residues. In DNA, the CDR3 is TGTGCCTGGAGTGCCGGGGATGGGCAGCCCCAGCATTTT. This encodes CAWSAGDGQPQHF.

This chain joins TRBV10-2 and TRBJ2-7; D possibly uses TRBD1 or TRBD2 (5 bases each). V was shortened by 0 bases and J by 6 bases, with 12 bases between the two germline ends. There are 14 residues in the CDR3. CDR1 WSHSY and CDR2 SAAADI come from the germline V gene. The DNA for the CDR3 is TGCGCCAGCAGTGAGTCGGGGACGGCCCTCGAGCAGTACTTC. It encodes CASSESGTALEQYF.

Remarks on this clone: Other DNA sequences from this sample encode an identical CDR3 as well. The chain uses TRBV28 and TRBJ2-5, with a possible D match to TRBD2 (6 bases). Germline V gene data show CDR1 as MDHEN and CDR2 as SYDVKM. There are 14 residues in the CDR3. V lost 3 bases, J lost 1 base, and 9 bases lay in between. CDR3 sequence reads: CASSLGLAQETQYF. The CDR3 DNA reads TGTGCCAGCAGTTTGGGACTCGCCCAAGAGACCCAGTACTTC.

V and J are TRBV9 and TRBJ2-1; 8 bases fit TRBD1. The CDR3 extends over 16 amino acids. Germline V gives CDR1 SGDLS, CDR2 YYNGEE. The ends lost 0 bases at V and 4 bases at J; junction bases unmatched: 6. In nucleotides, the CDR3 is TGTGCCAGCAGCGTAGACGACAGGGGTACTTACAATGAGCAGTTCTTC. Its translation is CASSVDDRGTYNEQFF. Full variable domain (rest looked up from reference TRBV9 and TRBJ2-1): DSGVTQTPKHLITATGQRVTLRCSPRSGDLSVYWYQQSLDQGLQFLIQYYNGEERAKGNILERFSAQQFPDLHSELNLSSLELGDSALYFCASSVDDRGTYNEQFFGPGTRLTVL.

The chain uses TRBV28 and TRBJ1-1, with 7 positions matching TRBD1. There are 17 residues in the CDR3. Trimming took 2 bases from V and 1 from J; bases not matched to a gene: 10. Germline V gives CDR1 MDHEN, CDR2 SYDVKM. The CDR3 region has the DNA TGTGCCAGCAGTTTAGGTGACAGGGTAAGGGGGAACACTGAAGCTTTCTTT. Residues: CASSLGDRVRGNTEAFF. The whole variable domain, filled in from reference TRBV28 and TRBJ1-1, reads DVKVTQSSRYLVKRTGEKVFLECVQDMDHENMFWYRQDPGLGLRLIYFSYDVKMKEKGDIPEGYSVSREKKERFSLILESASTNQTSMYLCASSLGDRVRGNTEAFFGQGTRLTVV.

The chain employs TRBV28 and TRBJ1-2; D is perhaps TRBD1 (5 bases). V was trimmed by 2 bases and J by 8 bases, leaving 18 bases between them. Germline V gives CDR1 MDHEN, CDR2 SYDVKM. The CDR3 sequence is 15 residues long. The CDR3 nucleotides read TGTGCCAGCAGTTTACCGGCAGGCCAGGGACTAGGCTACACCTTC. Translation: CASSLPAGQGLGYTF.

The CDR3 is CASRPTTQETQYF. In DNA, the CDR3 is TGTGCCAGCAGACCGACTACCCAAGAGACCCAGTACTTC. The chain uses TRBV28 and TRBJ2-5; tentative D call: TRBD2 (5 bases). Trimming stripped 6 bases from V and 1 base from J, with 9 bases between. This CDR3 spans 13 amino acids. CDR1 is MDHEN, CDR2 SYDVKM, per germline.

This chain joins TRBV21-1 and TRBJ2-3; TRBD2 was called by the table and not checked on the DNA. TRBV21-1 is classified as a pseudogene. The CDR3 has 18 amino acids. This CDR3 reads CASSKPSGLAASTDTQYF. In DNA form, the CDR3 reads TGTGCCAGCAGCAAACCATCGGGACTAGCGGCGAGCACAGATACGCAGTATTTT.

The CDR3 is CASSRQANYEQYF. In DNA form, the CDR3 reads TGTGCCAGCAGTAGACAGGCAAACTACGAGCAGTACTTC. The chain couples TRBV7-8 to TRBJ2-7, with D maybe TRBD1 (6 bases). Germline V gives CDR1 SGHVS, CDR2 FQNEAQ. Trimming took off 6 bases at V and 3 bases at J, with 12 bases between the two ends. There are 13 residues in the CDR3. The whole variable domain, filled in from reference TRBV7-8 and TRBJ2-7, reads GAGVSQSPRYKVAKRGQDVALRCDPISGHVSLFWYQQALGQGPEFLTYFQNEAQLDKSGLPSDRFFAERPEGSVSTLKIQRTQQEDSAVYLCASSRQANYEQYFGPGTRLTVT.

The sample holds one count of this clone. The CDR3 reads CASSLAGQGVSEAFF. The CDR3 bases are TGTGCCAGCAGCTTAGCGGGACAGGGGGTGTCTGAAGCTTTCTTT. The rearrangement joins TRBV7-6 to TRBJ1-1; 11 nucleotides line up with TRBD1. The CDR3 spans 15 residues. Germline V gene sequence: CDR1 SGHVS, CDR2 FNYEAQ. V shed 0 bases, J shed 6 bases, and the junction held 3 bases outside the gene matches. Using reference TRBV7-6 and TRBJ1-1 for the parts outside the CDR3, the full variable domain is GAGVSQSPRYKVTKRGQDVALRCDPISGHVSLYWYRQALGQGPEFLTYFNYEAQQDKSGLPNDRFSAERPEGSISTLTIQRTEQRDSAMYRCASSLAGQGVSEAFFGQGTRLTVV.

This clone was picked up one time. This sequence joins TRBV19 and TRBJ1-2, with D tentatively TRBD1 (6 bases). Germline lookup yields CDR1 LNHDA and CDR2 SQIVND (reference sequence). The V end lost 3 bases, the J end lost 10 bases, and 12 bases lay between the germline ends. The CDR3 has 12 residues. CDR3 sequence (DNA): TGTGCCAGTAGTATGCCCCCAGGGGACTACACCTTC. Amino acids: CASSMPPGDYTF.

The chain is built from TRBV2 and TRBJ1-6, with D maybe TRBD1 (5 bases). The CDR3 covers 15 residues. V was pared by 7 bases and J by 8 bases, with 18 bases between. The germline CDR1 and CDR2 sequences are SNHLY and FYNNEI. CDR3 nucleotides: TGTGCCAGCAACCCCTCCGACAGTCCGCATTCACCCCTCCACTTT. Its protein product is CASNPSDSPHSPLHF. Supplemented by reference TRBV2 and TRBJ1-6, the full variable domain reads EPEVTQTPSHQVTQMGQEVILRCVPISNHLYFYWYRQILGQKVEFLVSFYNNEISEKSEIFDDQFSVERPDGSNFTLKIRSTKLEDSAMYFCASNPSDSPHSPLHFGNGTRLTVT.

This clone appeared a few times. The chain joins TRBV5-1 to TRBJ2-7; D is unclear. The V end was cut by 0 bases, the J end by 6 bases, with 13 bases between. There are 14 residues in the CDR3. Germline CDR1 reads SGHRS; CDR2 reads YFSETQ. The CDR3 nucleotides are TGCGCCAGCAGCTTGGGGGCTGGCTTCTCCGAGCAGTACTTC. This sequence encodes CASSLGAGFSEQYF.

This clone was detected only a few times. This rearrangement joins TRBV6-5 to TRBJ2-3, with a tentative D call TRBD2 (5 bases). The germline V gene has CDR1 MNHEY and CDR2 SVGAGI. Trimming shortened V by 5 bases and J by 2 bases, and 11 bases separated the two germline ends. The length of the CDR3 is 14 residues. The CDR3 region is CASSTRAPTDTQYF. The CDR3 DNA is TGTGCCAGCAGTACTAGAGCCCCCACAGATACGCAGTATTTT.